The TCR beta chain under discussion was sequenced for a study of CD8 T cells in ankylosing spondylitis. Notes on the study in general: Made up of roughly 8 highly homologous variants, a TCR beta motif appeared characteristic of ankylosing spondylitis blood.

This clonotype was detected ten times or more. The antigen remains unidentified. Trimming stripped 0 bases from V and 4 bases from J, with 12 bases between. This CDR3 is 15 amino acids long. CDR1 MGHRA and CDR2 YSYEKL come from the germline V gene. TCRdb itself ran the 5' RACE reads through MiXCR, one entry per CDR3 protein. The data show about 540,000 distinct CDR3 sequences, approximately 12% seen once. The receptor's source is a male donor with ankylosing spondylitis. Sample: blood, either unsorted or a sorted T cell fraction (not recorded which). The genes are TRBV4-1 and TRBJ1-2; unclear D gene. The CDR3 is CASSQDHEVGYGYTF. CDR3 DNA sequence: TGCGCCAGCAGCCAAGATCACGAGGTTGGCTATGGCTACACCTTC.